The 25 T cell receptor beta chains given below trace back to one sample, sequenced in a study of blood T cells in healthy people across ages. Next came a second PCR, run for 7 to 11 cycles, which used a sample-barcoded 5' primer along with a J-beta primer mix. MiXCR, applied by TCRdb to the 5' RACE reads, yields one record per CDR3 protein. The profile covers over 700,000 distinct CDR3 sequences, with approximately 55% appearing a single time and roughly two fifths taken by the ten largest. Material: blood. All receptors come from an elderly man in good health.

This clonotype was observed a few times. The rearrangement links TRBV29-1 to TRBJ2-7; 11 bases fit TRBD2. CDR3 size: 14 residues. V was clipped by 6 bases and J by 4 bases; unmatched bases: 8. CDR1 and CDR2 from the germline V gene are SQVTM and ANQGSEA. The CDR3 sequence is CSVVMGLAVYEQYF. The DNA for the CDR3 is TGCAGCGTAGTGATGGGACTAGCGGTATACGAGCAGTACTTC.

The gene calls are TRBV5-1 and TRBJ1-4; tentatively, D is TRBD1 (5 bases). The CDR3 runs 15 residues. With 3 bases removed from V and 7 bases from J, the gap between germline ends came to 16 bases. The germline V gene has CDR1 SGHRS and CDR2 YFSETQ. CDR3 sequence: CASSWGRGRSEKLFF. The CDR3 DNA is TGCGCCAGCAGCTGGGGTAGGGGAAGGAGTGAAAAACTGTTTTTT.

This clonotype appeared once. The rearrangement joins TRBV12-3 or TRBV12-4 to TRBJ2-1, with 9 bases that match TRBD2. J gave up 5 bases and V 2 bases, and 25 bases lay outside the gene matches. This CDR3 region has 22 residues. CDR3 nucleotide sequence: TGTGCCAGCAGTTTATTTCGGAGAGGGCTAGCGGGAAAGGTGGGGTTTAACAATGAGCAGTTCTTC. Its protein product is CASSLFRRGLAGKVGFNNEQFF.

V and J are TRBV6-1 and TRBJ2-5; perhaps TRBD2 as D (6 bases). TRBJ2-7 matches the DNA end more closely, so the J call is doubtful. Germline values: CDR1 MNHNS, CDR2 SASEGT. This CDR3 is 14 amino acids long. Here the CDR3 reads CASSEDSGEYEQYF. The DNA for the CDR3 is TGTGCCAGCAGTGAGGACTCGGGGGAGTACGAGCAGTACTTC.

The V and J genes are TRBV2 and TRBJ2-7; TRBD2 aligns across 9 bases. Germline loops: CDR1 SNHLY, CDR2 FYNNEI. This CDR3 comprises 12 residues. V dropped 6 bases and J dropped 10; count of bases not matched to a gene: 7. The CDR3 here is CASRPGLASQYF. The CDR3, as DNA: TGTGCCAGCAGGCCAGGACTAGCGAGTCAGTACTTC.

The chain carries TRBV20-1 and TRBJ2-7; D is perhaps TRBD2 (5 bases). Germline assignment: CDR1 DFQATT and CDR2 SNEGSKA (reference sequence). V was trimmed by 3 bases and J by 9 bases, leaving 15 bases between them. The CDR3 runs 12 residues. In DNA form, the CDR3 reads TGCAGTGCTAGCGAGGGCCAGCGAGGGCAGTACTTC. This encodes CSASEGQRGQYF.

The J gene is TRBJ2-7, the V gene TRBV20-1; D unresolved. Deletions cut 3 bases from V and 4 bases from J, with 13 bases between. Germline V lookup: CDR1 DFQATT, CDR2 SNEGSKA (reference sequence). The CDR3 has 13 amino acids. The CDR3 DNA reads TGCAGTGCTAGGTTGCCTTTAGGGTACGAGCAGTACTTC. It yields the protein CSARLPLGYEQYF.

This chain links TRBV20-1 with TRBJ2-1, with 8 bases lining up with TRBD2. The CDR3 covers 15 residues. The V gene end was trimmed by 0 bases and the J gene end by 4 bases; junction bases not matched to a gene: 5. Germline CDR1 and CDR2: DFQATT and SNEGSKA (reference sequence). This CDR3 reads CSARDTQRGYNEQFF. CDR3 bases: TGCAGTGCTAGAGATACCCAGCGGGGGTACAATGAGCAGTTCTTC.

This clonotype was seen a few times. This sequence joins TRBV7-6 and TRBJ2-1, with 10 positions matching TRBD2. From germline, CDR1 is SGHVS and CDR2 FNYEAQ. This CDR3 has 18 amino acids. Trimming cost V 0 bases and J 0 bases; bases outside gene matches: 5. The CDR3 is CASSLAQASGSSYNEQFF. The DNA of the CDR3 is TGTGCCAGCAGCTTAGCGCAGGCTAGCGGGAGCTCCTACAATGAGCAGTTCTTC.

The chain has TRBV4-1 and TRBJ2-3; 9 bases match TRBD2. This CDR3 is 15 amino acids long. Germline CDR1 reads MGHRA; CDR2 reads YSYEKL. Trimming took 1 base from V and 14 from J; bases not matched to a gene: 13. Here the CDR3 reads CASSQGRAGGRYAYF. CDR3 nucleotides: TGCGCCAGCAGCCAAGGGCGAGCGGGAGGCAGATACGCGTATTTT.

The V gene is TRBV27, the J gene TRBJ1-1; 9 bases are shared with TRBD1. V shed 9 bases and J 1 base; nucleotides not matched to a gene: 9. Germline V gene lookup returns CDR1 MNHEY and CDR2 SMNVEV (reference sequence). The CDR3 totals 15 residues. The CDR3 DNA follows: TGTGCCAGTCATGGGGACAGGGCGAGGAACACTGAAGCTTTCTTT. This encodes CASHGDRARNTEAFF.

This clonotype was observed a few times. The V and J genes are TRBV29-1 and TRBJ2-1, with 7 bases that match TRBD2. CDR3 size: 14 residues. CDR1 and CDR2 (germline): SQVTM, ANQGSEA. Losses at the gene ends were 7 bases for V and 2 bases for J; bases not matched to a gene: 8. In DNA, the CDR3 is TGCAGCGGAGAGCGGGATGGGCCCTACAATGAGCAGTTCTTC. This codes for CSGERDGPYNEQFF.

This clonotype was detected a few times. Here the CDR3 reads CASSSEKGRGRYAYF. CDR3 DNA sequence: TGTGCCAGCAGCTCTGAGAAGGGGAGGGGCAGATACGCGTATTTT. The rearrangement joins TRBV7-2 to TRBJ2-3, with 7 bases aligning to TRBD2. This CDR3 has 15 residues. The V and J ends lost 4 bases and 14 bases, in that order; junction bases with no gene match: 18. Germline V gives CDR1 SGHTA, CDR2 FQGNSA.

The chain carries TRBV30 and TRBJ2-6; D remains unclear. CDR3 length: 18 amino acids. V lost 2 bases and J 1 base, leaving 18 bases between the germline ends. Per germline, CDR1 GTSNPN and CDR2 SVGIG (reference sequence). The CDR3 is CAWSTDLTLGSGANVLTF. The CDR3 DNA follows: TGTGCCTGGAGTACCGACCTCACGTTGGGTTCTGGGGCCAACGTCCTGACTTTC.

This clonotype has a single count. The genes are TRBV6-5 and TRBJ1-1; TRBD1 might be the D (6 bases). The CDR3 has 13 amino acids. V lost 2 bases and J lost 5, with 9 bases in between. Germline V CDR1 and CDR2: MNHEY, SVGAGI. The CDR3 sequence: CASSYRRGTEAFF. In DNA form, the CDR3 reads TGTGCCAGCAGTTACAGGAGGGGGACTGAAGCTTTCTTT.

V and J are TRBV29-1 and TRBJ2-1; TRBD2 matches at 9 bases. Looked up from germline, CDR1 is SQVTM and CDR2 is ANQGSEA. V was pared by 4 bases and J by 5 bases, with 12 bases of the junction left unmatched. The CDR3 is made up of 16 amino acids. CDR3: CSVVGQREVDHNEQFF. The CDR3 DNA is TGCAGCGTTGTCGGCCAGCGGGAGGTGGACCACAATGAGCAGTTCTTC.

The chain recombines TRBV20-1 with TRBJ1-2; 7 nucleotides line up with TRBD1. Per the germline V gene, CDR1 is DFQATT and CDR2 is SNEGSKA (reference sequence). With 3 bases clipped from V and 2 bases from J, the junction kept 9 bases outside the gene matches. This CDR3 contains 15 residues. DNA for the CDR3: TGCAGTGCTAGGTCGACAGGGAAGGACAACTATGGCTACACCTTC. This codes for CSARSTGKDNYGYTF.

This chain uses TRBV20-1 with TRBJ1-5; 7 bases map to TRBD1. Trimming removed 3 bases from V and 3 bases from J; junction bases left unmatched: 2. The CDR3 length is 13 residues. CDR1 DFQATT and CDR2 SNEGSKA come from the germline V gene (reference sequence). In nucleotides, the CDR3 is TGCAGTGCTAGCGACAGGGCCAATCAGCCCCAGCATTTT. It encodes CSASDRANQPQHF.

The J gene is TRBJ1-5, the V gene TRBV6-6, with a tentative D call TRBD1 (6 bases). V lost 10 bases, J lost 3 bases, and 16 bases lay in between. The germline V gene encodes CDR1 MNHNY and CDR2 SVGAGI (reference sequence). The CDR3 is made up of 14 amino acids. CDR3 amino acids: CATRRTEVNQPQHF. CDR3 DNA: TGTGCCACCCGACGGACAGAGGTCAATCAGCCCCAGCATTTT.

The table lists this clonotype with a few counts. The genes are TRBV29-1 and TRBJ2-5; the match to TRBD2 covers 10 bases. The end of the DNA is better explained by TRBJ2-7, so the J call may be wrong. This CDR3 has 13 residues. Per germline, CDR1 SQVTM and CDR2 ANQGSEA. CDR3 amino acids: CSVVSGRANEQYF. DNA for the CDR3: TGCAGCGTCGTGAGCGGGAGGGCCAACGAGCAGTACTTC.

This clonotype was picked up a small number of times. The chain joins TRBV20-1 to TRBJ2-7, with TRBD2 matching over 13 bases. The trim removed 4 bases at V and 4 bases at J, leaving 7 bases unmatched. This CDR3 has 15 amino acids. Germline V gene sequence: CDR1 DFQATT, CDR2 SNEGSKA (reference sequence). CDR3 sequence: CSAKLAGGPGYEQYF. CDR3 nucleotides: TGCAGTGCTAAACTAGCGGGAGGGCCAGGTTACGAGCAGTACTTC.

As regards this clonotype: The junction departs from germline at one end; a sequencing error may be responsible. V is TRBV29-1 and J is TRBJ2-1; no clear D gene. Germline CDR1 and CDR2: SQVTM and ANQGSEA. The CDR3 sequence is 12 residues long. CDR3 in DNA: TGCAGCGGGACCGGGTTCTACAATGAGCCGTTCTTC. Translation gives CSGTGFYNEPFF.

This clonotype was detected ten times or more. The chain employs TRBV20-1 and TRBJ2-3; 8 nucleotides match TRBD2. The CDR3 loop spans 13 amino acids. Germline-derived CDR1 and CDR2 are DFQATT and SNEGSKA (reference sequence). With 6 bases clipped from V and 0 bases from J, the junction kept 2 bases outside the gene matches. For the CDR3, the DNA is TGCAGTGCACTAGCGGCTAGCACAGATACGCAGTATTTT. Its protein is CSALAASTDTQYF.

The rearrangement joins TRBV20-1 to TRBJ1-3; TRBD1 might be the D (5 bases). The CDR3 has 15 amino acids. Germline assignment: CDR1 DFQATT and CDR2 SNEGSKA (reference sequence). Between the trimmed V and J ends, which lost 6 bases and 0 bases, there was a span of 15 bases. The CDR3 sequence is CSATGPTTSGNTIYF. DNA for the CDR3: TGCAGTGCAACGGGACCGACTACCTCTGGAAACACCATATATTTT.

This sequence joins TRBV21-1 and TRBJ2-1; the D call TRBD2 from the table was never checked on the DNA. TRBV21-1 is classified as a pseudogene. The CDR3 runs 14 residues. The CDR3 nucleotides are TGTGCCAGCAGCTTTCCTGGGCCGTCACAGTCCCAGTTCTTC. Protein: CASSFPGPSQSQFF.